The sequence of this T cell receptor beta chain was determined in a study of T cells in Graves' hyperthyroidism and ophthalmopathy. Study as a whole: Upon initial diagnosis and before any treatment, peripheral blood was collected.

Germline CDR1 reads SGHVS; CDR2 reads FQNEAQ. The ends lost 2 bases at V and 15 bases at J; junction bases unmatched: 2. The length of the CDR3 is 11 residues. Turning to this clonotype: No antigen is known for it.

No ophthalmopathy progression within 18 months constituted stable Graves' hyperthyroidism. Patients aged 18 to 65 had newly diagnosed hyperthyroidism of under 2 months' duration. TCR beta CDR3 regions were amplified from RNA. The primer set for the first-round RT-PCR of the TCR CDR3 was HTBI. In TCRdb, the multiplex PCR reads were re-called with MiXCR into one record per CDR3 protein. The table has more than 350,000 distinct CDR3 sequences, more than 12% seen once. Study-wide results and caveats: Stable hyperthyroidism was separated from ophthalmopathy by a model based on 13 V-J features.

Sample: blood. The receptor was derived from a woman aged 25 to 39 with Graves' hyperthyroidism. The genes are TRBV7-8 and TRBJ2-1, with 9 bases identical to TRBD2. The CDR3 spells CASSLSGRPFF. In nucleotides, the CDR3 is TGTGCCAGCAGCTTAAGCGGGAGGCCGTTCTTC.